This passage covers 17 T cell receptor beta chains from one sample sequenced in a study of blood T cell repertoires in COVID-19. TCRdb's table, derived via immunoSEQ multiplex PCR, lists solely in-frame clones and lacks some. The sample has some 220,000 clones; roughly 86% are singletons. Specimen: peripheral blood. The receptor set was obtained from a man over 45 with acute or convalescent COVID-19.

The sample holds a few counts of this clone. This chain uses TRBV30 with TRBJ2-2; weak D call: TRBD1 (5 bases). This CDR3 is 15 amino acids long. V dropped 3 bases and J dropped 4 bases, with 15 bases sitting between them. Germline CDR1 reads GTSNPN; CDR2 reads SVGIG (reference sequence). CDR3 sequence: CAWRSIGQGTGELFF. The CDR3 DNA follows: TGTGCCTGGAGAAGTATTGGGCAGGGCACCGGGGAGCTGTTTTTT. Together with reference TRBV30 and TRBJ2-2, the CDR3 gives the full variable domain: SQTIHQWPATLVQPVGSPLSLECTVEGTSNPNLYWYRQAAGRGLQLLFYSVGIGQISSEVPQNLSASRPQDRQFILSSKKLLLSDSGFYLCAWRSIGQGTGELFFGEGSRLTVL.

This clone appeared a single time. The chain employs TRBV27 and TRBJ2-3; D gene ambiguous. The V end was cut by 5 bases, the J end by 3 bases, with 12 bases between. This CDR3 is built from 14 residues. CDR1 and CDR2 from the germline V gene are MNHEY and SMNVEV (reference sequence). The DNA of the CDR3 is TGTGCCAGCAGTCCCGAACTACTTACAGATACGCAGTATTTT. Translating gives CASSPELLTDTQYF.

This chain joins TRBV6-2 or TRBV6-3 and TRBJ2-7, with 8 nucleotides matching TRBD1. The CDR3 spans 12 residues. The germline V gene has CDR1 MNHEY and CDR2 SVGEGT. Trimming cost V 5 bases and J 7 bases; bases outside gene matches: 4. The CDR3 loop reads CASSGGTGEQYF. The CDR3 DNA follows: TGTGCCAGCAGTGGTGGGACAGGAGAGCAGTACTTC.

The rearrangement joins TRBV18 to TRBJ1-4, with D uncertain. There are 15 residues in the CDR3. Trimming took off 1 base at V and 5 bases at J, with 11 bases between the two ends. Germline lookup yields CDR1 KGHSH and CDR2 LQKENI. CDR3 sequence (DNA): TGTGCCAGCTCACCACTCCGACACGGCAATGAAAAACTGTTTTTT. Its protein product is CASSPLRHGNEKLFF.

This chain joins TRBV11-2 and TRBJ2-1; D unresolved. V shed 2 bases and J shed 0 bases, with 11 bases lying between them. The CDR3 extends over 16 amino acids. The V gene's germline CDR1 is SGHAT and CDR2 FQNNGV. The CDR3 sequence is CASSLPELSSYNEQFF. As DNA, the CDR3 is TGTGCCAGCAGCTTACCCGAGCTGAGCTCCTACAATGAGCAGTTCTTC.

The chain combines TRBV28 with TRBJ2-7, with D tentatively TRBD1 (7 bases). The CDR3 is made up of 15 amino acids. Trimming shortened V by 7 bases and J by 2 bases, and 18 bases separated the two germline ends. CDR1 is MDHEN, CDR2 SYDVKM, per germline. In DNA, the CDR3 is TGTGCCAGCAACCCAGGGGGGACAGCCGCCTACGAGCAGTACTTC. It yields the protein CASNPGGTAAYEQYF.

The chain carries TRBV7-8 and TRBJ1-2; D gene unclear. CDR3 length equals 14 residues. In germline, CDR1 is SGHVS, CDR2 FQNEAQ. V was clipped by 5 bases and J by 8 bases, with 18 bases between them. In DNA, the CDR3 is TGTGCCAGCAGCCAGGAGGGAGGGTATGGAGGCTACACCTTC. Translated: CASSQEGGYGGYTF.

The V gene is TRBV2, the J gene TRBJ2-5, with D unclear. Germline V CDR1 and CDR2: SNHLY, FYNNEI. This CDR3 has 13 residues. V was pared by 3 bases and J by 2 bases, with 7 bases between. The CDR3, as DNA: TGTGCCAGCAGTGACGAGAGACAAGAGACCCAGTACTTC. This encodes CASSDERQETQYF.

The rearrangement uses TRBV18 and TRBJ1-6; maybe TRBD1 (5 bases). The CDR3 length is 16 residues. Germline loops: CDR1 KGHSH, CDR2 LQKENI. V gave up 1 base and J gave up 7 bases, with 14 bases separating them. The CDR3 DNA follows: TGTGCCAGCTCACCACTTAGGGGCGGCAGGAATTCACCCCTCCACTTT. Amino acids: CASSPLRGGRNSPLHF.

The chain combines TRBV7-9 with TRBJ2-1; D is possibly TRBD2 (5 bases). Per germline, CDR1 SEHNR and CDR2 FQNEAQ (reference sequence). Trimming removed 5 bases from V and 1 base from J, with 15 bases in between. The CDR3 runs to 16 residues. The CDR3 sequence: CASSTLGGGSYNEQFF. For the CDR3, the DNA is TGTGCCAGCAGCACCTTAGGCGGCGGGTCCTACAATGAGCAGTTCTTC.

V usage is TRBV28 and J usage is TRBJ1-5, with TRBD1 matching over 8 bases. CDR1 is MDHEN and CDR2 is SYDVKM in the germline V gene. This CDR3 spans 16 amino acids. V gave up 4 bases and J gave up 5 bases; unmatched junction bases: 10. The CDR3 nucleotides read TGTGCCAGCAGTTCAATGGACAGGGCTATGTATCAGCCCCAGCATTTT. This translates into CASSSMDRAMYQPQHF.

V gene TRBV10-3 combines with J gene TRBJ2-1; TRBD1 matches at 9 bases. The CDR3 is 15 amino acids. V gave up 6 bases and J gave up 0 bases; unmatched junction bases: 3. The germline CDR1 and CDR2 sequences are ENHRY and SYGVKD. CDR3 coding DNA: TGTGCCATCAGGAGGACAGGGGTCTCCTACAATGAGCAGTTCTTC. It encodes CAIRRTGVSYNEQFF.

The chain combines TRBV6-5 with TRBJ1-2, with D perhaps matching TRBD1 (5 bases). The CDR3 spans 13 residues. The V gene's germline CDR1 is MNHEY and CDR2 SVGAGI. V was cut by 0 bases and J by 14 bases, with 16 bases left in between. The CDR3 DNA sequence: TGTGCCAGCAGTTACTCGACCCAGGGAGGAAGGACCTTC. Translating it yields CASSYSTQGGRTF.

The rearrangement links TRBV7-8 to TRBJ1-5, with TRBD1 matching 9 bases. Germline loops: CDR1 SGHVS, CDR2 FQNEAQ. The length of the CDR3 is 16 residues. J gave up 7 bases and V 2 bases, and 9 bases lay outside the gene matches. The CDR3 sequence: CASSLMGTGTSQPQHF. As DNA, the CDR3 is TGTGCCAGCAGCTTAATGGGGACAGGGACATCCCAGCCCCAGCATTTT.

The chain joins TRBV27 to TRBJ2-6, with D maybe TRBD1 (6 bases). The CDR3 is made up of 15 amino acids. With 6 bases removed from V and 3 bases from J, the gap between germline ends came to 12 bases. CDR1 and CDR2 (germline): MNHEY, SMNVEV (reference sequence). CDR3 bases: TGTGCCAGCAGACAACAGGGAAGTGGGGCCAACGTCCTGACTTTC. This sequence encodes CASRQQGSGANVLTF.

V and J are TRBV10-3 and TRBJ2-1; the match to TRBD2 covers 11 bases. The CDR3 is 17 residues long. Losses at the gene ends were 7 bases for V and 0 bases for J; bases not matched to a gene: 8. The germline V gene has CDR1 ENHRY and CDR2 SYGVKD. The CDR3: CAIKSTSGESSYNEQFF. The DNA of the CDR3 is TGTGCCATCAAATCGACTAGCGGGGAGAGCTCCTACAATGAGCAGTTCTTC.

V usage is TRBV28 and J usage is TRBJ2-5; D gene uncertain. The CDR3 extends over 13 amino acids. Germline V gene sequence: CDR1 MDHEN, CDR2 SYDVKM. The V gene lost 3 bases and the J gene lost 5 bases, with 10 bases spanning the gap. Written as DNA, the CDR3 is TGTGCCAGCAGTTTTATACTTAGTGAGACCCAGTACTTC. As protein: CASSFILSETQYF.